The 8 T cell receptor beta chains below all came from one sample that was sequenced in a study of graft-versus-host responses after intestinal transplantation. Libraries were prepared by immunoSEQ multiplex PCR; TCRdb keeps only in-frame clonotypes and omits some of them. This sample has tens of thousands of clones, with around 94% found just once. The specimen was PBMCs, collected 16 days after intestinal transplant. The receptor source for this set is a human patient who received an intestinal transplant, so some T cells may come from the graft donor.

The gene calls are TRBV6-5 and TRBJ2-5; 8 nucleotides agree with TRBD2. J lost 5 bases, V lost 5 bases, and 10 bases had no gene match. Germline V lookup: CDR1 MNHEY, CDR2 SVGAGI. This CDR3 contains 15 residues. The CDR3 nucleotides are TGTGCCAGCAGTCCCCTAGCGGGCGGGGGGGAGACCCAGTACTTC. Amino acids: CASSPLAGGGETQYF.

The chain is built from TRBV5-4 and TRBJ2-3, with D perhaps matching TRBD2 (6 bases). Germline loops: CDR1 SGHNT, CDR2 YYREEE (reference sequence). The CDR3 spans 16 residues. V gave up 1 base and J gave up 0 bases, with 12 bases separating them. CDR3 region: CASSLSSSGSTDTQYF. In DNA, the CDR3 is TGTGCCAGCAGCTTGTCGTCCAGCGGGAGCACAGATACGCAGTATTTT.

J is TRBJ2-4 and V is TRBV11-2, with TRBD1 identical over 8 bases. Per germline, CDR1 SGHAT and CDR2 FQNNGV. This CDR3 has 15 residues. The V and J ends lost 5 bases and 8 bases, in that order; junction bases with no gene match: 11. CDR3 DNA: TGTGCCAGCAGCACCACCGGACAGGGCAGGTACATTCAGTACTTC. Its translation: CASSTTGQGRYIQYF.

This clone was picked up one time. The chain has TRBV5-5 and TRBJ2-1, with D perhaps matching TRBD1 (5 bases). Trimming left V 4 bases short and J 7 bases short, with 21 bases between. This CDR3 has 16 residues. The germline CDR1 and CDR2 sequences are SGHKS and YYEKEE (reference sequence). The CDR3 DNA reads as TGTGCCAGCAGCCCTCAGGGCCGAAGCTCAGGGAATGAGCAGTTCTTC. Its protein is CASSPQGRSSGNEQFF.

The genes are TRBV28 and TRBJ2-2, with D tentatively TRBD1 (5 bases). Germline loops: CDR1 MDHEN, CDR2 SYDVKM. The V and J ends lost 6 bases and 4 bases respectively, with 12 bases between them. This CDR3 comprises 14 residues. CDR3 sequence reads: CASSSARGTGELFF. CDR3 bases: TGTGCCAGCAGCTCGGCTAGGGGCACCGGGGAGCTGTTTTTT.

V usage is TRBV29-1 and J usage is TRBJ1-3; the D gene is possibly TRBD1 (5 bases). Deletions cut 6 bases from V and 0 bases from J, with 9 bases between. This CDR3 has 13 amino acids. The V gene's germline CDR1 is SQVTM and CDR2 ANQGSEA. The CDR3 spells CSVRTSSGNTIYF. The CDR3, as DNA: TGCAGCGTGAGGACAAGCTCTGGAAACACCATATATTTT.

The CDR3 coding sequence is TGTGCCAGCAGCTTTCCAGCGGGAGACACAGATACGCAGTATTTT. This sequence encodes CASSFPAGDTDTQYF. This chain links TRBV5-4 with TRBJ2-3; 8 positions match TRBD2. This CDR3 comprises 15 residues. V shed 2 bases and J 2 bases; nucleotides not matched to a gene: 4. Germline CDR1 and CDR2: SGHNT and YYREEE (reference sequence).

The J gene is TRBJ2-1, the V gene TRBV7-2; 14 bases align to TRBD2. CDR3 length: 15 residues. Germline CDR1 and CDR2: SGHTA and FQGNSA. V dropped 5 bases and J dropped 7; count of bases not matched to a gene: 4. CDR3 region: CASSMTSGRGNEQFF. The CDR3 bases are TGTGCCAGCAGCATGACTAGCGGGAGGGGAAATGAGCAGTTCTTC.